The sequence of this T cell receptor beta chain was determined in a study of CD8+CD57+ T cells in acquired aplastic anemia. In the study overall: On average, sorted CD4+ and CD8+ cells gave 2.5 to 4 ug of DNA. Study-wide results and limits: Any difference that existed in CD8+ Simpson's diversity between patients and controls was not significant.

According to the study, genomic DNA was the template for TCR beta VDJ and CDR3 profiling. TCRdb analysed the reads with MiXCR anew, one entry per CDR3 protein. The table lists hundreds of thousands of distinct CDR3 sequences, about a third of them singletons. The CDR3 length is 15 residues. With 4 bases clipped from V and 4 bases from J, the junction kept 8 bases outside the gene matches. Germline loops: CDR1 LNHDA, CDR2 SQIVND (reference sequence). As regards this clonotype: The antigen remains undetermined.

An expansion of CD8+CD57+ cells by flow cytometry had been shown in patients chosen for sequencing. Patient blood was sampled before any therapy had been received. The sequencing input was sorted CD4+, CD8+, or CD8+CD57+ T cells (not recorded which) from PBMCs. J is TRBJ2-5 and V is TRBV19; 8 nucleotides align to TRBD2. The clonotype was recovered from a human donor with aplastic anemia. As DNA, the CDR3 is TGTGCCAGTAGTAGAATAGCGGGGCTCTCAGAGACCCAGTACTTC. Its protein is CASSRIAGLSETQYF.